The rows below give T cell receptor beta chains drawn from one sample of a study of blood T cell repertoires in COVID-19. Sequencing used immunoSEQ multiplex PCR; TCRdb keeps in-frame clones, though not all of them. The sample carries around 120,000 clones, about nine tenths recorded once. The sequencing sample was made of peripheral blood. The source is a man in his sixties with COVID-19, enrolled during active disease. Each CDR3 is given with its conserved first and last residue. D genes are given only for firm matches. Clone size, where shown, is once, few, many, or a class for clones that have expanded.

D	size	length	V	J	DNA	CDR3
TRBD1	.	13	TRBV27	TRBJ2-7	TGTGCCAGCAGTGGACAGGGGCCCTACGAGCAGTACTTC	CASSGQGPYEQYF
.	.	16	TRBV5-1	TRBJ2-7	TGCGCCAGCAGCTTGGTTCCCGGCGGGCCCTCCTACGAGCAGTACTTC	CASSLVPGGPSYEQYF
.	once	15	TRBV6-5	TRBJ1-2	TGTGCCAGCAGTTACGGTTCGCAGATTAACTATGGCTACACCTTC	CASSYGSQINYGYTF
.	.	16	TRBV5-4	TRBJ2-2	TGTGCCAGCAGCTTAGGACTCCTAGAGAACACCGGGGAGCTGTTTTTT	CASSLGLLENTGELFF
TRBD1	.	16	TRBV2	TRBJ1-2	TGTGCCAGCAGGGTGGACAGGGGTGCTTCCAACTATGGCTACACCTTC	CASRVDRGASNYGYTF
TRBD2	.	14	TRBV6-5	TRBJ2-1	TGTGCCAGCACGACGGGGGGGCCAGGCAATGAGCAGTTCTTC	CASTTGGPGNEQFF
TRBD2	.	15	TRBV27	TRBJ2-1	TGTGCCAGCACCCCCTGGACTAGCGGGAGTAATGAGCAGTTCTTC	CASTPWTSGSNEQFF
.	.	13	TRBV6-5	TRBJ2-7	TGTGCCAGCCAGTTTAGCGGTACCTACGAGCAGTACTTC	CASQFSGTYEQYF
TRBD1	.	15	TRBV7-6	TRBJ2-7	TGTGCCAGCAGTCCTAGACAGGGGCCATCCTACGAGCAGTACTTC	CASSPRQGPSYEQYF
TRBD2	.	16	TRBV28	TRBJ2-3	TGTGCCAGCAGTTCCGGACTAGCGGGAACAACAGATACGCAGTATTTT	CASSSGLAGTTDTQYF
TRBD2	.	15	TRBV10-2	TRBJ2-2	TGCGCCAGCAGCTCCGGGACTAGCGGGAGCTGGGAGCTGTTTTTT	CASSSGTSGSWELFF
.	.	14	TRBV18	TRBJ1-2	TGTGCCAGCTCACCACGTTCCCAGGGTGGCGGCTACACCTTC	CASSPRSQGGGYTF
TRBD2	.	14	TRBV5-4	TRBJ2-4	TGTGCCAGCAGCTTGGAACTAGCGAAAAACATTCAGTACTTC	CASSLELAKNIQYF
TRBD1	.	14	TRBV29-1	TRBJ1-1	TGCAGCGTTGGGGGGACAGGCCGAGTCACTGAAGCTTTCTTT	CSVGGTGRVTEAFF
.	.	14	TRBV2	TRBJ2-3	TGTGCCAGCAGTGAAGGACTCGACACAGATACGCAGTATTTT	CASSEGLDTDTQYF
TRBD1	.	15	TRBV5-8	TRBJ2-1	TGTGCCAGCACATACGACAGGGGGCTCGGCAATGAGCAGTTCTTC	CASTYDRGLGNEQFF
TRBD2	.	15	TRBV20-1	TRBJ2-1	TGCAGTGCTAGTAACGCGGGAGGGTGGGCGAATGAGCAGTTCTTC	CSASNAGGWANEQFF
TRBD1	.	14	TRBV18	TRBJ2-2	TGTGCCAGCTCACTCGGGACAGCCACCGGGGAGCTGTTTTTT	CASSLGTATGELFF
TRBD2	.	17	TRBV5-1	TRBJ2-5	TGCGCCAGCAGCTTGACCGGGACTAGCGGAAACCAAGAGACCCAGTACTTC	CASSLTGTSGNQETQYF
TRBD2	.	14	TRBV6-6	TRBJ2-7	TGTGCCAGCAGTAGCGGGAGCGGGTCCTACGAGCAGTACTTC	CASSSGSGSYEQYF
.	once	16	TRBV27	TRBJ1-2	TGTGCCAGCAGTTTAAGCACAGGGCCCTTCGGCTATGGCTACACCTTC	CASSLSTGPFGYGYTF
.	few	14	TRBV7-9	TRBJ2-1	TGTGCCAGCAGCTTAGTTGCCGGGACTCCGAGGGGGTTCTTC	CASSLVAGTPRGFF
.	.	12	TRBV19	TRBJ1-1	TGTGCCAGTAGCCCCCCAGGGCTTGAAGCTTTCTTT	CASSPPGLEAFF
.	.	13	TRBV19	TRBJ2-7	TGTGCCAGTACCTCAAGGGGGGGCCACGAGCAGTACTTC	CASTSRGGHEQYF
TRBD1	.	13	TRBV5-6	TRBJ1-5	TGTGCCAGCAGCTGGGACAGGGAACAGCCCCAGCATTTT	CASSWDREQPQHF
TRBD1	.	13	TRBV4-3	TRBJ1-5	TGCGCCAGCAGCCAAGAACCGGACAGGGCCCAGCATTTT	CASSQEPDRAQHF
TRBD1	.	12	TRBV5-1	TRBJ1-1	TGCGCCAGCAGCCCACAGGGGGTCGACGCTTTCTTT	CASSPQGVDAFF
.	.	14	TRBV9	TRBJ2-2	TGTGCCAGCGGGAGGCTAGGTCCAACCGGGGAGCTGTTTTTT	CASGRLGPTGELFF
.	.	16	TRBV5-1	TRBJ2-1	TGCGCCAGCAGTTCAAGCGGGCCCCTCTCCTACAATGAGCAGTTCTTC	CASSSSGPLSYNEQFF
.	.	14	TRBV6-5	TRBJ1-5	TGTGCCAGCAGTTACGGGGCAGAGAATCAGCCCCAGCATTTT	CASSYGAENQPQHF
.	.	16	TRBV21-1	TRBJ2-3	TGTGCCAGCAGGGCCGGGACACGGCAAGGCGCAGATACGCAGTATTTT	CASRAGTRQGADTQYF
.	.	13	TRBV24-1	TRBJ2-3	TGTGCCACCAGTGACCCAACTTCCGATACGCAGTATTTT	CATSDPTSDTQYF
.	.	12	TRBV6-5	TRBJ1-2	TGTGCCAGCAGCATCGGACACAATGGCTACACCTTC	CASSIGHNGYTF
TRBD1	.	16	TRBV24-1	TRBJ1-5	TGTGCCACCAGTGATCCTACAGGGGATAGCAATCAGCCCCAGCATTTT	CATSDPTGDSNQPQHF
.	.	12	TRBV6-1	TRBJ1-4	TGTGCCAGCAGTGATCACAGGGAAAAACTGTTTTTT	CASSDHREKLFF
.	once	12	TRBV2	TRBJ2-7	TGTGCCAGCACTCGCGAATATTACGAGCAGTACTTC	CASTREYYEQYF
.	.	13	TRBV27	TRBJ1-2	TGTGCCAGCAGTTCCCTTAACAGTGACGGCTACACCTTC	CASSSLNSDGYTF
.	.	14	TRBV11-2	TRBJ1-3	TGTGCCAGCAGCTGGAGTTCCTCTGGAAACACCATATATTTT	CASSWSSSGNTIYF
.	.	14	TRBV7-2	TRBJ2-1	TGTGCCAGCAGCTTGGGCGGGAACTACAATGAGCAGTTCTTC	CASSLGGNYNEQFF
.	.	15	TRBV11-2	TRBJ2-3	TGTGCCAGCAGCCTAGCCACAGGGAGCACAGATACGCAGTATTTT	CASSLATGSTDTQYF
TRBD1	once	13	TRBV30	TRBJ1-3	TGTGCCTGGGGACAGGGAAGTGGAAACACCATATATTTT	CAWGQGSGNTIYF
.	.	14	TRBV5-1	TRBJ1-1	TGCGCCAGCAGCTTGAGCCAGGGTAGCACTGAAGCTTTCTTT	CASSLSQGSTEAFF
TRBD2	.	15	TRBV28	TRBJ2-7	TGTGCCAGCAGTCCTGTTCGGGGGGGTACCTACGAGCAGTACTTC	CASSPVRGGTYEQYF
TRBD1	.	16	TRBV7-9	TRBJ1-2	TGTGCCAGCAGCTGGGATAGGACAGGGGTTAACTATGGCTACACCTTC	CASSWDRTGVNYGYTF
TRBD1	.	16	TRBV7-9	TRBJ1-4	TGTGCCAGCAGCTCCCTTACACAGGGGGCAGGGGAAAAACTGTTTTTT	CASSSLTQGAGEKLFF
.	.	13	TRBV11-2	TRBJ1-1	TGTGCCAGCAGCTCCTTCTCGGGGACTGAAGCTTTCTTT	CASSSFSGTEAFF
TRBD1	.	16	TRBV7-9	TRBJ2-2	TGTGCCAGCAGCTTAGATACAGGGGGTTCGACCGGGGAGCTGTTTTTT	CASSLDTGGSTGELFF
.	.	13	TRBV10-2	TRBJ1-2	TGCGCCAGCACCGCGGGGGGTGGGTATGGCTACACCTTC	CASTAGGGYGYTF
.	.	16	TRBV3-1/TRBV3-2	TRBJ2-3	TGTGCCAGCAGCCAATATCTGGCGGAAGTTAGGAATACGCAGTATTTT	CASSQYLAEVRNTQYF
TRBD2	.	16	TRBV2	TRBJ2-1	TGTGCCAGCAGTCAATTAGCGGGAGGCTCCTACAATGAGCAGTTCTTC	CASSQLAGGSYNEQFF